This TCR beta chain was identified in a study of blood T cell repertoires in COVID-19. In the source study's methods: Amplification with reference gene primers provided the estimates of nucleated cell counts. The method was immunoSEQ multiplex PCR; TCRdb's version includes in-frame clones alone and lacks a portion of them. That table furnishes V, J and clone size, whereas the DNA furnished D and trimming. The repertoire holds under 300,000 clones, with around four fifths as singletons. This sequence was found in a woman aged 55-70 years with active or convalescent COVID-19. Material: peripheral blood.

DNA for the CDR3: TGCGCCAGCAGCTTACAGACAGGGGGCAATGAGCAGTTCTTC. Its protein is CASSLQTGGNEQFF. The chain combines TRBV5-1 with TRBJ2-1, with 9 bases lining up with TRBD1. This CDR3 is built from 14 residues. The trim removed 2 bases at V and 6 bases at J, leaving 3 bases unmatched. Looked up from germline, CDR1 is SGHRS and CDR2 is YFSETQ.